A selection of T cell receptor beta chains follows, all from one sample in a study of blood T cell repertoires in COVID-19. Measured with immunoSEQ multiplex PCR; TCRdb has only the in-frame clones, and not every one. The sample has about 180,000 clones, about three quarters seen once. Material for sequencing was peripheral blood. The receptors derive from a woman over 75 with COVID-19, enrolled during active disease. Both conserved end residues are part of each CDR3. Each record gives: V gene, clone size, J gene, D gene, CDR3 protein, CDR3 DNA. The D gene is left open where the match is weak. Clone size, where shown, is once, few, many, or a class for clones that have expanded.

>TRBV5-6|-|TRBJ2-5|TRBD2
CASSSAFVAGQETQYF
TGTGCCAGCAGCTCCGCCTTTGTAGCGGGGCAAGAGACCCAGTACTTC
>TRBV5-4|many|TRBJ1-2|-
CASSLAQGLNLYGYTF
TGTGCCAGCAGCTTGGCTCAGGGCCTCAACCTCTATGGCTACACCTTC
>TRBV30|-|TRBJ2-3|TRBD2
CAWSVAGTSGGPSYSTDTQYF
TGTGCCTGGAGTGTAGCTGGGACTAGCGGGGGGCCGTCCTACAGCACAGATACGCAGTATTTT
>TRBV28|-|TRBJ2-1|TRBD2
CASSPGLAVETAAYNEQFF
TGTGCCAGCAGCCCCGGACTAGCGGTTGAGACCGCCGCCTACAATGAGCAGTTCTTC
>TRBV5-1|-|TRBJ2-5|-
CASSLRGLARETQYF
TGCGCCAGCAGCTTAAGGGGGCTAGCGAGGGAGACCCAGTACTTC
>TRBV5-4|-|TRBJ2-1|TRBD2
CASSLAGASGMLEQFF
TGTGCCAGCAGCTTGGCCGGGGCTAGCGGGATGCTTGAGCAGTTCTTC
>TRBV5-1|-|TRBJ2-1|TRBD1
CASSLAGTANNEQFF
TGCGCCAGCAGCCTTGCCGGGACAGCAAACAATGAGCAGTTCTTC
>TRBV19|-|TRBJ1-4|TRBD1
CASGRGTGGVKLFF
TGTGCCAGCGGTCGTGGGACAGGGGGCGTAAAACTGTTTTTT
>TRBV14|-|TRBJ2-7|TRBD1
CASSQEGQGAYEQYF
TGTGCCAGCAGCCAAGAGGGACAGGGGGCCTACGAGCAGTACTTC
>TRBV9|-|TRBJ1-3|-
CASSAAKQGSGNTIYF
TGTGCCAGCAGCGCCGCCAAACAGGGCTCTGGAAACACCATATATTTT
>TRBV19|-|TRBJ2-5|-
CASSPGLRETQYF
TGTGCCAGTAGTCCGGGACTCCGAGAGACCCAGTACTTC
>TRBV2|-|TRBJ2-3|TRBD2
CASKRDGGRSDTQYF
TGTGCCAGCAAAAGGGATGGCGGGAGGTCAGATACGCAGTATTTT
>TRBV28|-|TRBJ1-1|-
CASSRGFTEAFF
TGTGCCAGCAGCAGGGGCTTTACTGAAGCTTTCTTT
>TRBV2|-|TRBJ1-3|TRBD1
CASKPDRAVGNTIYF
TGTGCCAGCAAACCTGACAGGGCAGTCGGAAACACCATATATTTT
>TRBV19|once|TRBJ2-5|TRBD2
CASSDGLAGQETQYF
TGTGCCAGTAGCGATGGGCTAGCGGGGCAAGAGACCCAGTACTTC
>TRBV5-6|-|TRBJ2-3|TRBD2
CASSPSGGASHTQYF
TGTGCCAGCAGCCCTAGCGGGGGGGCGTCCCATACGCAGTATTTT
>TRBV7-2|-|TRBJ1-4|-
CASSPQVPDEKLFF
TGTGCCAGCAGCCCCCAGGTTCCAGATGAAAAACTGTTTTTT
>TRBV4-1|-|TRBJ2-1|-
CASSGASSYNEQFF
TGCGCCAGCAGCGGGGCCAGCTCCTACAATGAGCAGTTCTTC
>TRBV7-9|-|TRBJ2-1|-
CASSPTLSSYNEQFF
TGTGCCAGCAGCCCGACTCTGAGCTCCTACAATGAGCAGTTCTTC
>TRBV25-1|-|TRBJ2-4|TRBD1
CASSRQGSAKNIQYF
TGTGCCAGCAGTCGACAGGGTTCGGCCAAAAACATTCAGTACTTC
>TRBV28|-|TRBJ1-6|TRBD1
CASSPAGTGYNSPLHF
TGTGCCAGCAGCCCCGCCGGGACAGGTTATAATTCACCCCTCCACTTT
>TRBV4-2|-|TRBJ2-2|-
CASSKTSGELFF
TGTGCCAGCAGCAAAACTAGCGGGGAGCTGTTTTTT
>TRBV11-2|-|TRBJ2-3|TRBD2
CASSGARGGADTQYF
TGTGCCAGCAGCGGAGCCCGGGGGGGGGCAGATACGCAGTATTTT
>TRBV28|few|TRBJ1-2|TRBD1
CASSEAGTAYVGYTF
TGTGCCAGCAGTGAAGCCGGGACAGCCTATGTTGGCTACACCTTC
>TRBV2|-|TRBJ2-2|-
CASSRDSGSPGELFF
TGTGCCAGCAGCCGGGACTCCGGTTCTCCCGGGGAGCTGTTTTTT
>TRBV7-2|-|TRBJ2-2|TRBD2
CASSWDYQSGELFF
TGTGCCAGCAGCTGGGACTATCAGTCCGGGGAGCTGTTTTTT
>TRBV20-1|-|TRBJ2-1|-
CSALRNEQFF
TGCAGTGCTCTGAGGAATGAGCAGTTCTTC
>TRBV28|-|TRBJ1-2|-
CASLLRQGMGGYTF
TGTGCCAGCCTTTTACGGCAGGGAATGGGGGGCTACACCTTC
>TRBV20-1|-|TRBJ1-2|TRBD1
CSANRGDGYTF
TGCAGTGCTAACAGGGGAGATGGCTACACCTTC
>TRBV24-1|-|TRBJ2-5|TRBD2
CATSAGGLGETQYF
TGTGCCACCAGTGCGGGAGGGCTTGGGGAGACCCAGTACTTC
>TRBV15|-|TRBJ2-2|-
CATSRDWGDTGELFF
TGTGCCACCAGCAGAGATTGGGGGGACACCGGGGAGCTGTTTTTT
>TRBV29-1|-|TRBJ1-2|TRBD1
CSVEGRQGSGYTF
TGCAGCGTTGAAGGGCGACAGGGTAGTGGCTACACCTTC
>TRBV18|-|TRBJ2-2|-
CASSPAVSGELFF
TGTGCCAGCTCACCAGCGGTCTCCGGGGAGCTGTTTTTT
>TRBV10-3|-|TRBJ2-1|TRBD2
CAISESIAGTPGGEQFF
TGTGCCATCAGTGAGTCAATAGCGGGGACCCCGGGCGGTGAGCAGTTCTTC
>TRBV19|-|TRBJ2-7|-
CATRRQVSAYEQYF
TGTGCCACTCGAAGACAGGTTTCCGCCTACGAGCAGTACTTC
>TRBV20-1|once|TRBJ1-2|-
CSATDTYGYTF
TGCAGTGCTACCGACACGTATGGCTACACCTTC
>TRBV6-5|-|TRBJ1-1|-
CASSYSGRQAFF
TGTGCCAGCAGTTACTCAGGCAGGCAAGCTTTCTTT
>TRBV7-9|-|TRBJ1-6|-
CASSSGPGESLALHF
TGTGCCAGCAGCTCCGGACCGGGAGAGAGTTTGGCCCTCCACTTT
>TRBV10-3|-|TRBJ1-1|TRBD1
CAISRTGGGNTEAFF
TGTGCCATCAGTCGGACAGGGGGTGGGAACACTGAAGCTTTCTTT
>TRBV7-8|-|TRBJ1-2|-
CASSPGGIGYGYTF
TGTGCCAGCAGCCCGGGAGGGATCGGCTATGGCTACACCTTC
>TRBV18|-|TRBJ2-3|TRBD2
CASSPRASGRIADTQYF
TGTGCCAGCTCACCACGGGCTAGCGGGAGAATAGCAGATACGCAGTATTTT
>TRBV7-9|-|TRBJ2-5|TRBD2
CASSPPWSGGAVGETQYF
TGTGCCAGCAGCCCTCCCTGGAGCGGGGGGGCCGTGGGAGAGACCCAGTACTTC
>TRBV29-1|-|TRBJ1-4|-
CSVSGRDGEKLFF
TGCAGCGTTTCCGGCAGGGATGGTGAAAAACTGTTTTTT
>TRBV7-9|-|TRBJ1-2|-
CASSTVGRARFGYTF
TGTGCCAGCAGCACGGTGGGGAGGGCCCGGTTTGGCTACACCTTC
>TRBV9|-|TRBJ1-1|-
CASSVAGLPNTEAFF
TGTGCCAGCAGCGTAGCGGGACTCCCGAACACTGAAGCTTTCTTT
>TRBV3-1/TRBV3-2|-|TRBJ2-3|TRBD2
CASSHPAGGSHTQYF
TGTGCCAGCAGCCATCCGGCGGGGGGCAGTCATACGCAGTATTTT
>TRBV15|-|TRBJ2-4|-
CATSRGGIGNIQYF
TGTGCCACCAGCAGAGGAGGGATTGGGAACATTCAGTACTTC